These 13 T cell receptor beta chains were all obtained from the same sample, sequenced in a study of early T cells in non-severe SARS-CoV-2 infection. One entry per CDR3 protein, called by TCRdb with MiXCR from the 5' RACE reads. This repertoire shows about 55,000 distinct CDR3 sequences, over 10% found once; its top ten account for about a tenth. The sample consisted of whole blood, taken at baseline. The source is an adult who was a healthcare worker with PCR-confirmed SARS-CoV-2 infection or an uninfected control (not recorded which).

This clonotype was seen only a few times. The gene calls are TRBV5-1 and TRBJ2-7; D ambiguous. Trimming removed 0 bases at V and 2 bases at J, with 9 bases between. The germline V gene has CDR1 SGHRS and CDR2 YFSETQ. This CDR3 contains 14 residues. The CDR3 is CASSLGLSTYEQYF. CDR3 DNA sequence: TGCGCCAGCAGCTTGGGGCTCAGCACCTACGAGCAGTACTTC.

This chain links TRBV5-1 with TRBJ1-1; D is unresolved. V shed 5 bases and J shed 8 bases, with 19 bases lying between them. The length of the CDR3 is 14 residues. CDR1 is SGHRS and CDR2 is YFSETQ in the germline V gene. CDR3 sequence: CASRGSGGRPEAFF. DNA of the CDR3: TGCGCCAGCAGGGGGTCTGGTGGGCGGCCGGAAGCTTTCTTT.

V gene TRBV7-2 combines with J gene TRBJ1-1, with a weak D call TRBD1 (5 bases). Germline V gene lookup returns CDR1 SGHTA and CDR2 FQGNSA. The CDR3 extends over 14 amino acids. Trimming pared 5 bases from V and 7 bases from J, leaving 17 bases between. CDR3 DNA sequence: TGTGCCAGCAGCACGAAGCGGGGCTGGGATGAAGCTTTCTTT. Translation gives CASSTKRGWDEAFF.

This clonotype was counted a few times. This sequence joins TRBV2 and TRBJ1-6; D gene uncertain. Trimming pared 7 bases from V and 4 bases from J, leaving 11 bases between. The CDR3 loop spans 14 amino acids. CDR1 is SNHLY, CDR2 FYNNEI, per germline. CDR3 region: CASTYREYNSPLHF. The CDR3 DNA follows: TGTGCCAGCACTTACCGAGAGTATAATTCACCCCTCCACTTT.

The table lists this clonotype with a few counts. This chain uses TRBV4-1 with TRBJ1-5, with D maybe TRBD1 (5 bases). The germline V gene has CDR1 MGHRA and CDR2 YSYEKL. This CDR3 has 15 amino acids. Trimming took off 0 bases at V and 5 bases at J, with 11 bases between the two ends. The CDR3 DNA reads TGCGCCAGCAGCCAAGAAGAGTCCAGGGATCAGCCCCAGCATTTT. This gives the protein CASSQEESRDQPQHF.

This chain uses TRBV20-1 with TRBJ2-1; 10 nucleotides align to TRBD2. V lost 2 bases, J lost 1 base, and 5 bases stayed unmatched. Germline values: CDR1 DFQATT, CDR2 SNEGSKA (reference sequence). The CDR3 is 16 amino acids. CDR3 DNA sequence: TGCAGTGCTAGAACCAGCGGGGGGGGTTCCTACAATGAGCAGTTCTTC. Translation gives CSARTSGGGSYNEQFF.

CDR3 coding DNA: TGTGCCAGCAGCGCCATGACAGGGGAGACAGATACGCAGTATTTT. This gives the protein CASSAMTGETDTQYF. The V call is TRBV7-3, the J call TRBJ2-3, with 8 bases aligning to TRBD1. The CDR3 runs 15 residues. V dropped 5 bases and J dropped 3; count of bases not matched to a gene: 7. Germline CDR1 and CDR2: SGHTA and FQGTGA.

The chain has TRBV7-2 and TRBJ1-2; the match to TRBD1 covers 9 bases. CDR1 is SGHTA, CDR2 FQGNSA, per germline. This CDR3 is built from 16 residues. Germline trimming cut 5 bases from V and 8 bases from J; bases unmatched to any gene: 15. The CDR3, as DNA: TGTGCCAGCAGCCAAGATGGCCCGGGACAGGGACGCGGCTACACCTTC. Translation gives CASSQDGPGQGRGYTF.

This clonotype appeared many times. The chain joins TRBV7-3 to TRBJ2-2, with a tentative D call TRBD2 (5 bases). The CDR3 consists of 13 residues. V shed 8 bases and J shed 4 bases, with 11 bases lying between them. The V gene's germline CDR1 is SGHTA and CDR2 FQGTGA. Here the CDR3 reads CASRYGGTGELFF. The CDR3 nucleotides are TGTGCCAGCCGATACGGAGGCACCGGGGAGCTGTTTTTT. The variable domain in full, with the rest retrieved from reference TRBV7-3 and TRBJ2-2, is GAGVSQTPSNKVTEKGKYVELRCDPISGHTALYWYRQSLGQGPEFLIYFQGTGAADDSGLPNDRFFAVRPEGSVSTLKIQRTERGDSAVYLCASRYGGTGELFFGEGSRLTVL.

This clonotype was observed a few times. The J gene is TRBJ2-2, the V gene TRBV6-4, with D possibly TRBD2 on 5 matching bases. With 3 bases removed from V and 5 bases from J, the gap between germline ends came to 7 bases. Germline lookup yields CDR1 MRHNA and CDR2 SNTAGT. The CDR3 is 13 amino acids. CDR3 sequence (DNA): TGTGCCAGCAGTGAGATAGCGACCGGGGAGCTGTTTTTT. It encodes CASSEIATGELFF.

Many counts were recorded for this clonotype. The V gene is TRBV5-4, the J gene TRBJ2-7, with 10 bases that match TRBD1. The CDR3 is made up of 13 amino acids. Germline V CDR1 and CDR2: SGHNT, YYREEE (reference sequence). V shed 0 bases, J shed 6 bases, and the junction held 0 bases outside the gene matches. CDR3 nucleotides: TGTGCCAGCAGCTTGGGGACAGGGGGCGAGCAGTACTTC. This encodes CASSLGTGGEQYF.

V usage is TRBV27 and J usage is TRBJ2-2; 9 bases are a match to TRBD2. CDR3 length equals 15 residues. Per germline, CDR1 MNHEY and CDR2 SMNVEV (reference sequence). J gave up 2 bases and V 5 bases, and 3 bases lay outside the gene matches. The DNA of the CDR3 is TGTGCCAGCAGTAATAGCGGGGGAAACACCGGGGAGCTGTTTTTT. This translates into CASSNSGGNTGELFF.

The table lists this clonotype with many counts. The chain combines TRBV7-6 with TRBJ1-1; no firm D call. The CDR3 totals 14 residues. From germline, CDR1 is SGHVS and CDR2 FNYEAQ. V was trimmed by 0 bases and J by 1 base, leaving 6 bases between them. Here the CDR3 reads CASSLAPGNTEAFF. CDR3 nucleotides: TGTGCCAGCAGCTTAGCGCCAGGGAACACTGAAGCTTTCTTT. Full variable domain (remainder filled in from reference TRBV7-6 and TRBJ1-1): GAGVSQSPRYKVTKRGQDVALRCDPISGHVSLYWYRQALGQGPEFLTYFNYEAQQDKSGLPNDRFSAERPEGSISTLTIQRTEQRDSAMYRCASSLAPGNTEAFFGQGTRLTVV.